The rows below give T cell receptor beta chains drawn from one sample of a study of cytomegalovirus exposure and HLA in healthy donors. Measured with immunoSEQ multiplex PCR; TCRdb has only the in-frame clones, and not every one. The listing contains about 210,000 clones. Sequenced: PBMCs. These TCRs come from a woman aged 25 to 39 in good health and CMV-seropositive. Each CDR3 is given without its conserved first and last residue. The order of the fields is CDR3 protein, V gene, J gene.

ASSFSYTEAF	TRBV7-9	TRBJ1-1
ASSQETFSEQF	TRBV14	TRBJ2-1
ASSGRTGSGEQY	TRBV7-8	TRBJ2-7
ASKQGMDGYT	TRBV6-6	TRBJ1-2
ASNGGAYEQY	TRBV5-6	TRBJ2-7
ASSVGLAGVDEQY	TRBV7-2	TRBJ2-7
ASSVTATGNTIY	TRBV19	TRBJ1-3
ATTGNGANVLT	TRBV6-5	TRBJ2-6
ASSQYNIQGTGNTIY	TRBV4-1	TRBJ1-3
ASSPGQGAEAF	TRBV18	TRBJ1-1
ASGGDGEY	TRBV28	TRBJ2-7
ASSPLSDSSYGYT	TRBV18	TRBJ1-2
ASSTGDSNSYEQY	TRBV19	TRBJ2-7